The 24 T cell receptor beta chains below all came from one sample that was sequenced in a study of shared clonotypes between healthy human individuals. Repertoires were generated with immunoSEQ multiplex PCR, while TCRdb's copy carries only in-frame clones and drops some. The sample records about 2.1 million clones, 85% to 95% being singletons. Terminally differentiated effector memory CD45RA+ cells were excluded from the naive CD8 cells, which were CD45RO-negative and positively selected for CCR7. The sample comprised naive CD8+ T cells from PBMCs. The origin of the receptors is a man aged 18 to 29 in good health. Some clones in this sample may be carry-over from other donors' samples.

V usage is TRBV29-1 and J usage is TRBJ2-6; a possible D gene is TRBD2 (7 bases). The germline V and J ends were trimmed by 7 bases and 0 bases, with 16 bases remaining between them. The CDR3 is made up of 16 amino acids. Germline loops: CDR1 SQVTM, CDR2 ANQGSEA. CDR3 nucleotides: TGCAGCGCCCGGGGGGACACTCGCTCTGGGGCCAACGTCCTGACTTTC. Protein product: CSARGDTRSGANVLTF.

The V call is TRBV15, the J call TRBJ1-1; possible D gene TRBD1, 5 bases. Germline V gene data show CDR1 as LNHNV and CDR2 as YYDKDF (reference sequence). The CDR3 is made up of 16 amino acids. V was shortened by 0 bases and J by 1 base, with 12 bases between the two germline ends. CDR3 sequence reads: CATSRDQRTRNTEAFF. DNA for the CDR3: TGTGCCACCAGCAGAGATCAAAGGACAAGGAACACTGAAGCTTTCTTT.

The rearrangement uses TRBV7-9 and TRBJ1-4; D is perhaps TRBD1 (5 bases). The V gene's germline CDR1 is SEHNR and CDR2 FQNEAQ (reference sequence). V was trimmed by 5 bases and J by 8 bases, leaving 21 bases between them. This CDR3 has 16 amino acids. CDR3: CASSPGGGRAREKLFF. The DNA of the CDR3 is TGTGCCAGCAGCCCCGGTGGGGGACGGGCTCGGGAAAAACTGTTTTTT.

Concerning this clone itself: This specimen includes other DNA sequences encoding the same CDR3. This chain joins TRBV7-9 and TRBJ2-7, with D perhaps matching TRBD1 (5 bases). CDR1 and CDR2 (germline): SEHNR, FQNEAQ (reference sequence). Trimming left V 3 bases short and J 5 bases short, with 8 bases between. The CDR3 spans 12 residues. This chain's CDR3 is CASSLGLDEQYF. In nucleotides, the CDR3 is TGTGCCAGCAGCTTGGGGCTAGACGAGCAGTACTTC.

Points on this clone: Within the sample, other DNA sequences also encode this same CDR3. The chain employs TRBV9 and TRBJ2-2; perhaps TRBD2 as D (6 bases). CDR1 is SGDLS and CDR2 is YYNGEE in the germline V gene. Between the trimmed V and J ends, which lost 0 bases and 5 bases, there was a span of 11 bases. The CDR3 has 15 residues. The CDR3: CASSVAGAGTGELFF. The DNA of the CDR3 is TGTGCCAGCAGCGTAGCGGGAGCAGGAACCGGGGAGCTGTTTTTT.

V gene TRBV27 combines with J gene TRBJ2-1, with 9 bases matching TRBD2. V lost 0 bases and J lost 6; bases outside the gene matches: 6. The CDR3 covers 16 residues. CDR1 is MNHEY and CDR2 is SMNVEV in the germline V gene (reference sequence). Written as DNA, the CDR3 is TGTGCCAGCAGTTTATCGGCGGGAGGGGCGGTCAATGAGCAGTTCTTC. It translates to CASSLSAGGAVNEQFF.

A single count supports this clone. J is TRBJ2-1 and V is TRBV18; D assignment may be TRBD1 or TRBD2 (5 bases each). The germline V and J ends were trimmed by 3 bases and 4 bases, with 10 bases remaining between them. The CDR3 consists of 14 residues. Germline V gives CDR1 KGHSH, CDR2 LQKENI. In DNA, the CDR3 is TGTGCCAGCTCACCGATGGGACCTTACAATGAGCAGTTCTTC. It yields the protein CASSPMGPYNEQFF.

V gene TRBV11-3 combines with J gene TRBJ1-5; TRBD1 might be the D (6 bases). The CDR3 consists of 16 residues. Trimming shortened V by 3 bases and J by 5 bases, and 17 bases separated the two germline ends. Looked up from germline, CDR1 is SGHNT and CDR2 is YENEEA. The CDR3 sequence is CASSFSDRQGDQPQHF. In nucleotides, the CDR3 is TGTGCCAGCAGCTTCTCTGACAGGCAGGGCGATCAGCCCCAGCATTTT.

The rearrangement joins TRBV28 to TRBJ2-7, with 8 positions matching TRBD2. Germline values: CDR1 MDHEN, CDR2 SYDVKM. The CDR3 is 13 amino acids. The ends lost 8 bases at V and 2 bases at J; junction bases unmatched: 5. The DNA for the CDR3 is TGTGCCAGCCTACTAGCGGAGGCCTACGAGCAGTACTTC. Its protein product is CASLLAEAYEQYF.

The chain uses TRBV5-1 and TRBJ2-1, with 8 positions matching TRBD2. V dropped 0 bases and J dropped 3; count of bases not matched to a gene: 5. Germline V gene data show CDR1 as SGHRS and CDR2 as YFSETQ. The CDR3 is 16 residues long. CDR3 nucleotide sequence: TGCGCCAGCAGCTTGGTCGGCAGCGGGGGCTACAATGAGCAGTTCTTC. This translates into CASSLVGSGGYNEQFF.

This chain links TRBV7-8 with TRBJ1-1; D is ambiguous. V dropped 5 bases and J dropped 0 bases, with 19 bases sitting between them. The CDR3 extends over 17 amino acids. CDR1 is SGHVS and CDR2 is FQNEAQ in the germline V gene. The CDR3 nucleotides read TGTGCCAGCAGCCACGGGATCCCACGCGGGTTGAACACTGAAGCTTTCTTT. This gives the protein CASSHGIPRGLNTEAFF.

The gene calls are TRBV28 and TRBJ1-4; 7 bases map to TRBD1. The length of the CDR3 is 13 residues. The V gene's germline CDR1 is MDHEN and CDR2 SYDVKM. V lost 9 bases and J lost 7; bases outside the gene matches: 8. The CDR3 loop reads CASITGVGEKLFF. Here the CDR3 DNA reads TGTGCCAGTATAACAGGGGTTGGTGAAAAACTGTTTTTT. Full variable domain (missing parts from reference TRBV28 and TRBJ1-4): DVKVTQSSRYLVKRTGEKVFLECVQDMDHENMFWYRQDPGLGLRLIYFSYDVKMKEKGDIPEGYSVSREKKERFSLILESASTNQTSMYLCASITGVGEKLFFGSGTQLSVL.

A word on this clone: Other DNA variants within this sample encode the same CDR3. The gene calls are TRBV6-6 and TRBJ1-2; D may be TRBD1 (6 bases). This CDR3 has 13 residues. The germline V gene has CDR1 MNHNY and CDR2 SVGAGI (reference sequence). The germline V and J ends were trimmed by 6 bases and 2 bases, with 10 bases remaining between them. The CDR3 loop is CASRQTGNYGYTF. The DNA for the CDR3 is TGTGCCAGCAGGCAAACAGGGAACTATGGCTACACCTTC.

This CDR3 is CASSAWMGGSGANVLTF. CDR3 sequence (DNA): TGTGCCAGCAGCGCTTGGATGGGGGGCTCTGGGGCCAACGTCCTGACTTTC. The chain has TRBV7-8 and TRBJ2-6; tentatively, D is TRBD2 (6 bases). This CDR3 contains 17 residues. The V gene's germline CDR1 is SGHVS and CDR2 FQNEAQ. V lost 5 bases and J 0 bases, leaving 14 bases between the germline ends. Full variable domain (rest looked up from reference TRBV7-8 and TRBJ2-6): GAGVSQSPRYKVAKRGQDVALRCDPISGHVSLFWYQQALGQGPEFLTYFQNEAQLDKSGLPSDRFFAERPEGSVSTLKIQRTQQEDSAVYLCASSAWMGGSGANVLTFGAGSRLTVL.

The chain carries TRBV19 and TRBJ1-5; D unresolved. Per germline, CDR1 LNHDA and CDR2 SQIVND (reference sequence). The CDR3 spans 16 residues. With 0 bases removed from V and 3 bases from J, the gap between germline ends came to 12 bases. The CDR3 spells CASSIEVRYLNQPQHF. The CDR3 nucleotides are TGTGCCAGTAGTATAGAGGTCAGGTATCTCAATCAGCCCCAGCATTTT.

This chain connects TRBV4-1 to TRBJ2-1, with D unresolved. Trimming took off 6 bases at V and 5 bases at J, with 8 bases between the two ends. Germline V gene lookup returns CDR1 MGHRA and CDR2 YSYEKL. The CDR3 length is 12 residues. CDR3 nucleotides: TGCGCCAGCAGTGGTAGGAACAATGAGCAGTTCTTC. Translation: CASSGRNNEQFF.

The DNA for the CDR3 is TGTGCCAGCAGCCCTGGACTAGCGGGATTCACAGATACGCAGTATTTT. Protein sequence: CASSPGLAGFTDTQYF. The chain has TRBV5-6 and TRBJ2-3; TRBD2 matches 12 bases. The CDR3 has 16 amino acids. The V segment lost 4 bases and the J segment 2 bases; nucleotides outside the gene matches: 5. The germline V gene has CDR1 SGHDT and CDR2 YYEEEE.

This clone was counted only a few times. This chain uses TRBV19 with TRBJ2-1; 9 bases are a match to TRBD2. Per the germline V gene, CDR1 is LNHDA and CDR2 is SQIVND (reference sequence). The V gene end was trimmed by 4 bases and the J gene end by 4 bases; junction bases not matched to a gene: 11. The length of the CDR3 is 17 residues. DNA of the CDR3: TGTGCCAGTAGTACGCTGGGGCCCGGACTAGCGTACAATGAGCAGTTCTTC. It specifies CASSTLGPGLAYNEQFF. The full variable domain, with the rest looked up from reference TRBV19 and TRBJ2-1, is DGGITQSPKYLFRKEGQNVTLSCEQNLNHDAMYWYRQDPGQGLRLIYYSQIVNDFQKGDIAEGYSVSREKKESFPLTVTSAQKNPTAFYLCASSTLGPGLAYNEQFFGPGTRLTVL.

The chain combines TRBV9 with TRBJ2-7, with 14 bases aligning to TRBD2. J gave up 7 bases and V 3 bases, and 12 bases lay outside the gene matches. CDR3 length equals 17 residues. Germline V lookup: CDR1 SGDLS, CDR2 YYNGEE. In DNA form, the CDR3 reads TGTGCCAGCAGCGCCTCCACGGGACTAGCGGGAGTAGAGGAGCAGTACTTC. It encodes CASSASTGLAGVEEQYF.

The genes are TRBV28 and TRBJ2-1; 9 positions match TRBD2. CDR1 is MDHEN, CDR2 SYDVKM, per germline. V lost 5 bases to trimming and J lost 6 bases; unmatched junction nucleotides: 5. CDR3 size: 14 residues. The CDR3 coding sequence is TGTGCCAGCAGTAGCGGGGGGCAAGCCAATGAGCAGTTCTTC. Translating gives CASSSGGQANEQFF.

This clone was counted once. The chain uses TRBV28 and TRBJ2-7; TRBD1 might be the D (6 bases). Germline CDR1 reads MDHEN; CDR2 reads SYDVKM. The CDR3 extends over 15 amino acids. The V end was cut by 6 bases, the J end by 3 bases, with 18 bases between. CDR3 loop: CASSFPRDTNYEQYF. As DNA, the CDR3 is TGTGCCAGCAGCTTCCCCCGGGACACTAACTACGAGCAGTACTTC.

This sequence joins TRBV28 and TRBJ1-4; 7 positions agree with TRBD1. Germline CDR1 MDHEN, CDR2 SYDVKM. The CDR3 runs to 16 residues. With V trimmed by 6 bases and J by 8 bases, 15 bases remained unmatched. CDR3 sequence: CASSSGQARGAEKLFF. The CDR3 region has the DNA TGTGCCAGCAGCTCTGGACAGGCCCGCGGGGCCGAAAAACTGTTTTTT.

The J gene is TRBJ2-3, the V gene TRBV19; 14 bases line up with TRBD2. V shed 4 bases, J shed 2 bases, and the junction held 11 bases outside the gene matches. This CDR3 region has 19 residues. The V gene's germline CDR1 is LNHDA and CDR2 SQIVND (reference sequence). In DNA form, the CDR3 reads TGTGCCAGTAGTAGCTTCCCGGGACTAGCGGGAGCCCCCACAGATACGCAGTATTTT. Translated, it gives CASSSFPGLAGAPTDTQYF.

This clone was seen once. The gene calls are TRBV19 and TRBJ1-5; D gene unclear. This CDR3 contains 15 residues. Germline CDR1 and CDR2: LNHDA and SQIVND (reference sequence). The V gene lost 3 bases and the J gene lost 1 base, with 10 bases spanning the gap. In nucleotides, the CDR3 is TGTGCCAGTAGTATTGGCCGTTTAAGCAATCAGCCCCAGCATTTT. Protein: CASSIGRLSNQPQHF.